Below are 22 T cell receptor beta chains sequenced from a single sample in a study of blood T cell repertoires in COVID-19. TCRdb keeps only in-frame clones here, not all; method: immunoSEQ multiplex PCR. The table lists 230,000 or so clones, 88% of them singletons. The sequenced sample was PBMCs or T cells enriched from blood (not recorded which). These receptors originate from a woman between 50 and 59 years old with acute COVID-19.

The chain is built from TRBV28 and TRBJ2-5; 8 positions match TRBD2. With V trimmed by 5 bases and J by 4 bases, 6 bases remained unmatched. Looked up from germline, CDR1 is MDHEN and CDR2 is SYDVKM. The CDR3 runs 14 residues. For the CDR3, the DNA is TGTGCCAGCAGTGCGGGGGGAGTTAGAGAGACCCAGTACTTC. Protein product: CASSAGGVRETQYF. The full variable domain, with the rest looked up from reference TRBV28 and TRBJ2-5, is DVKVTQSSRYLVKRTGEKVFLECVQDMDHENMFWYRQDPGLGLRLIYFSYDVKMKEKGDIPEGYSVSREKKERFSLILESASTNQTSMYLCASSAGGVRETQYFGPGTRLLVL.

The V gene is TRBV11-2, the J gene TRBJ2-1; maybe TRBD1 (6 bases). V dropped 0 bases and J dropped 7 bases, with 16 bases sitting between them. CDR1 is SGHAT, CDR2 FQNNGV, per germline. The CDR3 runs 16 residues. The CDR3 DNA follows: TGTGCCAGCAGCTTAGATGAGGGGGAGCTGTGGAATGAGCAGTTCTTC. Translating gives CASSLDEGELWNEQFF.

The gene calls are TRBV7-9 and TRBJ2-3, with D uncertain. The V gene lost 5 bases and the J gene lost 0 bases, with 9 bases spanning the gap. Germline CDR1 reads SEHNR; CDR2 reads FQNEAQ (reference sequence). The CDR3 extends over 14 amino acids. The CDR3: CASSPSDSTDTQYF. The CDR3, as DNA: TGTGCCAGCAGCCCAAGCGACAGCACAGATACGCAGTATTTT.

The rearrangement joins TRBV7-9 to TRBJ1-5; the D gene is possibly TRBD1 (5 bases). The CDR3 extends over 15 amino acids. Germline V gene sequence: CDR1 SEHNR, CDR2 FQNEAQ (reference sequence). Trimming removed 5 bases at V and 6 bases at J, with 17 bases between. The CDR3 protein is CASSLTATQAQPQHF. CDR3 sequence (DNA): TGTGCCAGCAGCCTGACAGCCACCCAAGCTCAGCCCCAGCATTTT. The entire variable domain, with the rest obtained from reference TRBV7-9 and TRBJ1-5, is as follows: DTGVSQNPRHKITKRGQNVTFRCDPISEHNRLYWYRQTLGQGPEFLTYFQNEAQLEKSRLLSDRFSAERPKGSFSTLEIQRTEQGDSAMYLCASSLTATQAQPQHFGDGTRLSIL.

The chain couples TRBV9 to TRBJ2-1; a weak D match, TRBD1 (5 bases). The CDR3 spans 15 residues. Germline-derived CDR1 and CDR2 are SGDLS and YYNGEE. Trimming removed 3 bases from V and 4 bases from J, with 14 bases in between. The CDR3 nucleotides read TGTGCCAGCAGCGGCTCCAACAGGAAATACAATGAGCAGTTCTTC. This codes for CASSGSNRKYNEQFF.

This chain joins TRBV4-1 and TRBJ2-1; TRBD1 matches at 7 bases. CDR1 and CDR2 (germline): MGHRA, YSYEKL. V shed 2 bases, J shed 3 bases, and the junction held 4 bases outside the gene matches. The CDR3 extends over 15 amino acids. CDR3 sequence reads: CASSQRDSSYNEQFF. In nucleotides, the CDR3 is TGCGCCAGCAGCCAACGGGACAGTAGCTACAATGAGCAGTTCTTC.

V is TRBV6-5 and J is TRBJ2-7; 9 bases align to TRBD1. The CDR3 is 14 residues long. The V gene end was trimmed by 5 bases and the J gene end by 5 bases; junction bases not matched to a gene: 7. CDR1 and CDR2 from the germline V gene are MNHEY and SVGAGI. CDR3 in amino acids: CASSPSWTGDEQYF. CDR3 sequence (DNA): TGTGCCAGCAGTCCATCATGGACAGGGGACGAGCAGTACTTC.

This chain uses TRBV11-1 with TRBJ2-7; 9 bases match TRBD1. The CDR3 covers 15 residues. V lost 2 bases and J lost 2; bases outside the gene matches: 4. Germline assignment: CDR1 SGHAT and CDR2 FQDESV (reference sequence). The CDR3 DNA is TGTGCCAGCAGCTTACCGGGACAGGGTACCTACGAGCAGTACTTC. This gives the protein CASSLPGQGTYEQYF.

This rearrangement joins TRBV19 to TRBJ1-4, with TRBD1 identical over 10 bases. After removal of 9 bases from V and 1 base from J, the junction contained 5 bases not matched to a gene. Germline V gene sequence: CDR1 LNHDA, CDR2 SQIVND (reference sequence). This CDR3 is 15 amino acids long. CDR3 coding DNA: TGTGCCAGCAGGGACAGGGGCCGAACTAATGAAAAACTGTTTTTT. Translated: CASRDRGRTNEKLFF.

The CDR3 nucleotides are TGCAGCGTGGGACAGAGAGTGAACACAGATACGCAGTATTTT. This translates into CSVGQRVNTDTQYF. The genes are TRBV29-1 and TRBJ2-3; TRBD1 matches 7 bases. The V gene end was trimmed by 6 bases and the J gene end by 2 bases; junction bases not matched to a gene: 8. Germline V CDR1 and CDR2: SQVTM, ANQGSEA. This CDR3 region has 14 residues.

V usage is TRBV7-3 and J usage is TRBJ1-3, with 11 positions matching TRBD1. The CDR3 sequence is 17 residues long. V shed 4 bases, J shed 0 bases, and the junction held 5 bases outside the gene matches. From germline, CDR1 is SGHTA and CDR2 FQGTGA. The CDR3 DNA reads TGTGCCAGCAGCTCAGGGACAGGGGGGTTCTCTGGAAACACCATATATTTT. It codes for CASSSGTGGFSGNTIYF.

The chain has TRBV19 and TRBJ1-5, with TRBD1 matching 8 bases. The germline gives CDR1 LNHDA, CDR2 SQIVND (reference sequence). V trimming: 7 bases; J trimming: 7 bases; junction bases outside the gene matches: 15. The CDR3 length is 16 residues. Written as DNA, the CDR3 is TGTGCCAGTAAGGACGGACAGGGTAGTCTGAAGCAGCCCCAGCATTTT. This codes for CASKDGQGSLKQPQHF. Full variable domain (rest looked up from reference TRBV19 and TRBJ1-5): DGGITQSPKYLFRKEGQNVTLSCEQNLNHDAMYWYRQDPGQGLRLIYYSQIVNDFQKGDIAEGYSVSREKKESFPLTVTSAQKNPTAFYLCASKDGQGSLKQPQHFGDGTRLSIL.

This chain connects TRBV10-3 to TRBJ1-2; TRBD1 matches 8 bases. The CDR3 runs 12 residues. Trimming cost V 6 bases and J 6 bases; bases outside gene matches: 3. Germline V CDR1 and CDR2: ENHRY, SYGVKD. Here the CDR3 DNA reads TGTGCCATCAGGACAGGGGAGAATGGCTACACCTTC. Amino acid sequence: CAIRTGENGYTF.

The J gene is TRBJ2-7, the V gene TRBV18; perhaps TRBD2 as D (6 bases). Germline-derived CDR1 and CDR2 are KGHSH and LQKENI. Trimming cost V 6 bases and J 0 bases, with 9 bases left between them. The CDR3 is made up of 13 amino acids. The CDR3 loop is CASSLTSSYEQYF. The DNA for the CDR3 is TGTGCCAGCTCGCTGACTAGCTCCTACGAGCAGTACTTC.

This clone was seen just once. The chain carries TRBV6-5 and TRBJ1-6, with 9 bases fitting TRBD1. V was pared by 5 bases and J by 10 bases, with 9 bases of the junction left unmatched. The CDR3 sequence is 15 residues long. From germline, CDR1 is MNHEY and CDR2 SVGAGI. The DNA of the CDR3 is TGTGCCAGCAGTCCCGGGACAGGGAGGAGATCACCCCTCCACTTT. Amino acid sequence: CASSPGTGRRSPLHF.

The rearrangement uses TRBV19 and TRBJ1-5; TRBD1 aligns across 8 bases. The CDR3 covers 16 residues. Germline CDR1 reads LNHDA; CDR2 reads SQIVND (reference sequence). J was trimmed by 2 bases and V by 5 bases; bases with no gene match: 8. The DNA of the CDR3 is TGTGCCAGTAGTGACCCCGACAGGGGAGGCAATCAGCCCCAGCATTTT. This gives the protein CASSDPDRGGNQPQHF.

The CDR3 here is CASSLKRDTDTQYF. CDR3 nucleotide sequence: TGTGCCAGCAGCTTAAAGCGGGACACAGATACGCAGTATTTT. V and J are TRBV7-3 and TRBJ2-3, with TRBD2 identical over 7 bases. This CDR3 region has 14 residues. With 1 base clipped from V and 2 bases from J, the junction kept 0 bases outside the gene matches. The V gene's germline CDR1 is SGHTA and CDR2 FQGTGA.

The J gene is TRBJ2-5, the V gene TRBV2, with a possible D match to TRBD1 (6 bases). From germline, CDR1 is SNHLY and CDR2 FYNNEI. Between the trimmed V and J ends, which lost 8 bases and 4 bases, there was a span of 17 bases. The CDR3 covers 14 residues. CDR3 nucleotide sequence: TGTGCCAGCCTGGGTTGGGGGCGAGGAGAGACCCAGTACTTC. Its protein product is CASLGWGRGETQYF.

This sequence joins TRBV28 and TRBJ2-5; TRBD1 aligns across 7 bases. The germline gives CDR1 MDHEN, CDR2 SYDVKM. The CDR3 totals 14 residues. J gave up 4 bases and V 10 bases, and 12 bases lay outside the gene matches. DNA of the CDR3: TGTGCCACTACTACCGGGACAGCCGTAGAGACCCAGTACTTC. This gives the protein CATTTGTAVETQYF.

The chain carries TRBV10-3 and TRBJ1-1; 8 bases match TRBD1. This CDR3 has 13 residues. V shed 10 bases and J 2 bases; nucleotides not matched to a gene: 6. CDR1 is ENHRY, CDR2 SYGVKD, per germline. CDR3 bases: TGTGCCACGCGACAGGGGAGTAACACTGAAGCTTTCTTT. This gives the protein CATRQGSNTEAFF.

The chain employs TRBV29-1 and TRBJ2-1, with 8 positions matching TRBD2. V lost 4 bases to trimming and J lost 2 bases; unmatched junction nucleotides: 7. The CDR3 length is 15 residues. Germline values: CDR1 SQVTM, CDR2 ANQGSEA. CDR3 DNA sequence: TGCAGCGTTGCACGGTCGGGACTAGCCTACAATGAGCAGTTCTTC. It is translated as CSVARSGLAYNEQFF.

The V gene is TRBV24-1, the J gene TRBJ2-7; the D gene is possibly TRBD2 (6 bases). Trimming removed 6 bases at V and 7 bases at J, with 21 bases between. Germline V gene data show CDR1 as KGHDR and CDR2 as SFDVKD. The CDR3 runs to 15 residues. Here the CDR3 reads CATSTTLGGIEEQYF. The CDR3 nucleotides are TGTGCCACCAGTACGACTCTTGGGGGGATAGAAGAGCAGTACTTC.